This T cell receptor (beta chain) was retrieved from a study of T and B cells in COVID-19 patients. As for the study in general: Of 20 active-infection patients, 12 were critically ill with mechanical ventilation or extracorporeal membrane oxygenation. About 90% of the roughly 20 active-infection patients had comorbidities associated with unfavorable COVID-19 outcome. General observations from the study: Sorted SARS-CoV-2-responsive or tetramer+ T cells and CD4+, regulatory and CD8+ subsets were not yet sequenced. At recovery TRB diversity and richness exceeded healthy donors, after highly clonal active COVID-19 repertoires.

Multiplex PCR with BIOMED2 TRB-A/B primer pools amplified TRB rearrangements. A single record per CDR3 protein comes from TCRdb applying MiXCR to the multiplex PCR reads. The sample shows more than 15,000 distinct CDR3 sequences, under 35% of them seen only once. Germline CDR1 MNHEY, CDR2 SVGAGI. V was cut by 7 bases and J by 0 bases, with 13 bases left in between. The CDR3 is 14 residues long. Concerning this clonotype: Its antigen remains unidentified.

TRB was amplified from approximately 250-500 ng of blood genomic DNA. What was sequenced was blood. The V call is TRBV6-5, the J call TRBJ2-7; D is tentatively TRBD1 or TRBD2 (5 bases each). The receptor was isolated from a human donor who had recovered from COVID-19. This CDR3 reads CASNRDVLSYEQYF. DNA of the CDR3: TGTGCCAGCAACCGGGACGTACTCTCCTACGAGCAGTACTTC.